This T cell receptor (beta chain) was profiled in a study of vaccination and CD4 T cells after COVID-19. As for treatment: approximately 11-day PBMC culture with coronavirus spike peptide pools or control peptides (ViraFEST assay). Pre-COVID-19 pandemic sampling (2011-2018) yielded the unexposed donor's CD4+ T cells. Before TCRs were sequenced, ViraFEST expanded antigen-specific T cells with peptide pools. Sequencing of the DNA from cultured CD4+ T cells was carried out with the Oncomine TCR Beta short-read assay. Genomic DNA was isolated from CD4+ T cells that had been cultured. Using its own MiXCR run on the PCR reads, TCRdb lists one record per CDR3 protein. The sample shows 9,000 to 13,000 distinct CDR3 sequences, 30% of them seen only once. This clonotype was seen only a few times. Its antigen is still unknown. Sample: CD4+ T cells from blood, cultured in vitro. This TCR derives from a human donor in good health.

The CDR3 here is CASSLIDETQYF. CDR3 nucleotide sequence: TGTGCCAGCAGCTTGATCGACGAGACCCAGTACTTC. The gene calls are TRBV11-1 and TRBJ2-5; D is unclear. Trimming stripped 3 bases from V and 5 bases from J, with 7 bases between. Germline assignment: CDR1 SGHAT and CDR2 FQDESV (reference sequence). The CDR3 totals 12 residues.